This T cell receptor (beta chain) is drawn from a study of control samples from healthy donors and cancer patients (dated by TCRdb to 2018 to 2020). On this clone itself: It lacks a known antigen. Base quality data are lacking; no much larger clone is found one base away.

Libraries were prepared through the immunoSEQ multiplex PCR assay. Entries here come from immuneACCESS through TCRdb and include only in-frame sequences with V and J called. Some clones fail to appear in such tables; in the studies checked, an unresolved V gene covers under half of the shortfall, and the cause of the remainder is unknown. This sample holds some 150,000 clones; 85% to 95% were observed only once. In total, the top ten clones hold approximately 5.5% of the sample. Ends trimmed: V by 4 bases, J by 0 bases; bases unmatched to a gene: 9. The CDR1 and CDR2 encoded by the germline V gene are SGHRS and YFSETQ. CDR3 length: 16 amino acids, cysteine to phenylalanine. Kept here is only the CDR3 DNA, which spans 48 bases and is read in frame from base 1.

The receptor was isolated from a man aged 40-55 years in good health. Here the chain combines TRBV5-1 and TRBJ1-2, and 7 junctional nucleotides match TRBD1. The sample was blood. Here is the DNA: TGCGCCAGCAGCCCGGGCGACAGGGCCCCTAACTATGGCTACACCTTC. Its product reads: CASSPGDRAPNYGYTF.